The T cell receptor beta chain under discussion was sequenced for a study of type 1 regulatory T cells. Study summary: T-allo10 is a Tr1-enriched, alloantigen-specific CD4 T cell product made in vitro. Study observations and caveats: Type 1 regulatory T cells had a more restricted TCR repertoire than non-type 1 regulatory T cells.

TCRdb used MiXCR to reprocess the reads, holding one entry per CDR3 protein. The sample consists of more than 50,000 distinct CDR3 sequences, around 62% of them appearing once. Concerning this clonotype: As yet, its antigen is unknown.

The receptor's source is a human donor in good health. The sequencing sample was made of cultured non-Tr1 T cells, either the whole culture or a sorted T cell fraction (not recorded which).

For the CDR3, the DNA is TGTGCCACCAGTTCACCCGGGAGTAATGAGCAGTTCTTC. Its protein product is CATSSPGSNEQFF. V and J are TRBV24-1 and TRBJ2-1, with D possibly TRBD2 on 6 matching bases. The CDR3 spans 13 residues. The germline gives CDR1 KGHDR, CDR2 SFDVKD. The V and J ends lost 6 bases and 7 bases respectively, with 12 bases between them.